Each of the 2 T cell receptor beta chains below was sequenced from the same sample in a study of blood T cell repertoires in COVID-19. Some clones are missing from TCRdb's copy, which holds only in-frame ones; the method was immunoSEQ multiplex PCR. The sample holds about 40,000 clones, 70% to 90% seen once. Sequenced material: peripheral blood. These receptors were collected from a man between 60 and 75 years old with COVID-19, enrolled during active disease.

The chain joins TRBV11-3 to TRBJ1-2; the match to TRBD1 covers 7 bases. CDR3 length equals 16 residues. V dropped 6 bases and J dropped 3; count of bases not matched to a gene: 13. Germline V CDR1 and CDR2: SGHNT, YENEEA. CDR3: CASSSADRPRHYGYTF. The CDR3 nucleotides read TGTGCCAGCAGTTCCGCGGACAGGCCTCGGCACTATGGCTACACCTTC.

The V call is TRBV19, the J call TRBJ2-1, with 9 nucleotides matching TRBD2. V was clipped by 5 bases and J by 8 bases; unmatched bases: 4. The CDR3 extends over 13 amino acids. Germline V gene lookup returns CDR1 LNHDA and CDR2 SQIVND (reference sequence). The CDR3 DNA reads TGTGCCAGTAGTCTAGCGGGATACGATGAGCAGTTCTTC. Translating it yields CASSLAGYDEQFF.